The 26 T cell receptor beta chains presented below share a single source sample, sequenced in a study of T-cell reconstitution after alpha-beta-depleted transplantation in children listed by TCRdb under 2016. Receptor libraries were prepared by PCR. Instrument used: Illumina HiSeq 2500. Molecular barcoding was employed in the preparation of TCR libraries, with unique molecular identifiers being used to normalize TCRbeta repertoire quantification. TCRdb trimmed the raw reads at Q25, called clones with MiXCR and kept productive beta chains. When rows share a CDR3 protein, they turn into one entry using the most common DNA and genes. Counted in this sample were approximately 400,000 distinct CDR3 sequences; roughly 10% of them appeared once. Approximately 5% of the sample is taken by the ten largest. Source: PBMCs from the stem cell graft donor, taken from the stem cell graft. These receptors all stem from a human donor who donated a stem cell graft to a child with acute myeloid leukemia.

This clonotype has only a few counts. As DNA, the CDR3 is TGTGCCAGCAATATCCCCGGACGGATTAGCAATCAGCCCCAGCATTTT. Protein: CASNIPGRISNQPQHF. The J gene is TRBJ1-5, the V gene TRBV6-1; D is unclear. The CDR3 loop spans 16 amino acids. The V gene's germline CDR1 is MNHNS and CDR2 SASEGT. V was cut by 7 bases and J by 0 bases, with 16 bases left in between.

In this sample, this clonotype turned up many times. The V call is TRBV7-2, the J call TRBJ1-1; D gene unclear. V was clipped by 1 base and J by 1 base, with 4 bases between them. In germline, CDR1 is SGHTA, CDR2 FQGNSA. This CDR3 region has 13 residues. The CDR3 nucleotides are TGTGCCAGCAGCTTAGGGTGGAACACTGAAGCTTTCTTT. Protein: CASSLGWNTEAFF. The entire variable domain, with the rest obtained from reference TRBV7-2 and TRBJ1-1, is as follows: GAGVSQSPSNKVTEKGKDVELRCDPISGHTALYWYRQSLGQGLEFLIYFQGNSAPDKSGLPSDRFSAERTGGSVSTLTIQRTQQEDSAVYLCASSLGWNTEAFFGQGTRLTVV.

This clonotype occurred many times. The chain has TRBV6-1 and TRBJ2-5; 9 positions agree with TRBD1. The CDR3 consists of 14 residues. The germline gives CDR1 MNHNS, CDR2 SASEGT. J was trimmed by 3 bases and V by 10 bases; bases with no gene match: 9. CDR3 amino acids: CATRGTGWEETQYF. Here the CDR3 DNA reads TGTGCCACCCGAGGGACAGGGTGGGAAGAGACCCAGTACTTC.

The V call is TRBV27, the J call TRBJ2-6; 9 bases agree with TRBD2. The CDR3 has 17 amino acids. Germline loops: CDR1 MNHEY, CDR2 SMNVEV (reference sequence). After removal of 2 bases from V and 0 bases from J, the junction contained 2 bases not matched to a gene. CDR3 protein: CASSLAGGSSGANVLTF. The DNA for the CDR3 is TGTGCCAGCAGTTTAGCGGGAGGGAGCTCTGGGGCCAACGTCCTGACTTTC.

V gene TRBV20-1 combines with J gene TRBJ2-5, with D possibly TRBD2 on 6 matching bases. This CDR3 spans 11 amino acids. The germline V gene encodes CDR1 DFQATT and CDR2 SNEGSKA (reference sequence). The CDR3 bases are TGCGGCGGGGAGTCCAAAGAGACCCAGTACTTC. It yields the protein CGGESKETQYF.

This chain connects TRBV5-5 to TRBJ2-5; maybe TRBD2 (6 bases). Looked up from germline, CDR1 is SGHKS and CDR2 is YYEKEE (reference sequence). The CDR3 is made up of 16 amino acids. The V and J ends lost 4 bases and 5 bases respectively, with 21 bases between them. For the CDR3, the DNA is TGTGCCAGCAGCACGGAACAAGCGGGTCCACCCGAGACCCAGTACTTC. This sequence encodes CASSTEQAGPPETQYF. Together with reference TRBV5-5 and TRBJ2-5, the CDR3 gives the full variable domain: DAGVTQSPTHLIKTRGQQVTLRCSPISGHKSVSWYQQVLGQGPQFIFQYYEKEERGRGNFPDRFSARQFPNYSSELNVNALLLGDSALYLCASSTEQAGPPETQYFGPGTRLLVL.

This clonotype was found a few times. The chain couples TRBV15 to TRBJ2-3, with TRBD2 as a possible D gene (7 bases). V dropped 0 bases and J dropped 4 bases, with 17 bases sitting between them. Germline values: CDR1 LNHNV, CDR2 YYDKDF (reference sequence). The CDR3 is 17 residues long. The CDR3 DNA reads as TGTGCCACCAGCAGAGAGGGCCCAGGGGAGGGCGCAGATACGCAGTATTTT. This gives the protein CATSREGPGEGADTQYF.

This clonotype was counted between two and nine times. V usage is TRBV18 and J usage is TRBJ2-7, with D perhaps matching TRBD2 (6 bases). The germline V and J ends were trimmed by 6 bases and 5 bases, with 23 bases remaining between them. Germline CDR1 reads KGHSH; CDR2 reads LQKENI. The length of the CDR3 is 16 residues. The CDR3 DNA sequence: TGTGCCAGCTCCCCCACCGTCGGCGGGGCGGGCAACGAGCAGTACGTC. Protein sequence: CASSPTVGGAGNEQYV.

The chain recombines TRBV30 with TRBJ2-6; D possibly corresponds to TRBD2 (5 bases). Trimming took off 3 bases at V and 0 bases at J, with 9 bases between the two ends. The CDR3 sequence is 15 residues long. Germline-derived CDR1 and CDR2 are GTSNPN and SVGIG (reference sequence). As DNA, the CDR3 is TGTGCCTGGAGCCGGGCGGGCTCTGGGGCCAACGTCCTGACTTTC. Encoded protein: CAWSRAGSGANVLTF.

The rearrangement joins TRBV20-1 to TRBJ1-2; D may be TRBD1 (5 bases). The CDR3 contains 16 residues. The V end lost 0 bases, the J end lost 1 base, and 15 bases lay between the germline ends. Germline V gene sequence: CDR1 DFQATT, CDR2 SNEGSKA (reference sequence). As DNA, the CDR3 is TGCAGTGCTAGAGATCCGGTTAGGGGAGATAACTATGGCTACACCTTC. It yields the protein CSARDPVRGDNYGYTF.

This clonotype has at least ten counts. Mismatch with germline at one junction end may stem from a read error. J is TRBJ2-7 and V is TRBV5-1; a weak D match, TRBD1 (5 bases). This CDR3 is 14 amino acids long. Germline-derived CDR1 and CDR2 are SGHRS and YFSETQ. The CDR3 is CASSLADSSYEQYF. The CDR3 nucleotides are TGTGCCAGCAGCTTAGCAGACAGCAGCTACGAGCAGTACTTC.

The chain couples TRBV7-2 to TRBJ2-5; D uncertain. The CDR3 loop spans 14 amino acids. Germline CDR1 and CDR2: SGHTA and FQGNSA. V dropped 5 bases and J dropped 5 bases, with 15 bases sitting between them. The DNA for the CDR3 is TGTGCCAGCAGCCCAGACTTGATTGAGGAGACCCAGTACTTC. Residues: CASSPDLIEETQYF.

Regarding this clonotype: One junction end disagrees with the germline gene, perhaps due to a read error. The genes are TRBV7-7 and TRBJ2-1; the D gene could be TRBD1 or TRBD2 (5 bases each). Germline loops: CDR1 SSHAT, CDR2 FNYEAQ (reference sequence). The CDR3 is 14 amino acids. As DNA, the CDR3 is TGTGCTAGCAGCTTAGGGGACGGGCACAATGAGCAGTTCTTC. It codes for CASSLGDGHNEQFF.

Regarding this clonotype: A read error may explain this, as a much larger clone is one base away. The rearrangement uses TRBV6-1 and TRBJ2-7; perhaps TRBD1 as D (6 bases). Germline-derived CDR1 and CDR2 are MNHNS and SASEGT. This CDR3 region has 15 residues. V was cut by 4 bases and J by 5 bases, with 18 bases left in between. This chain's CDR3 is CASSAETGGEDEQYV. The CDR3 DNA is TGTGCCAGCAGTGCGGAGACAGGCGGCGAGGACGAGCAGTACGTC.

This clonotype was observed many times. The chain has TRBV7-2 and TRBJ2-5; 7 bases match TRBD2. Per germline, CDR1 SGHTA and CDR2 FQGNSA. J lost 0 bases, V lost 5 bases, and 3 bases had no gene match. The CDR3 is 14 residues long. CDR3 protein: CASSPGGYQETQYF. The CDR3 DNA follows: TGTGCCAGCAGCCCGGGAGGATACCAAGAGACCCAGTACTTC.

This clonotype showed up just a few times. This chain joins TRBV4-1 and TRBJ2-4, with D possibly being TRBD1 or TRBD2 (5 bases each). V dropped 5 bases and J dropped 7 bases, with 18 bases sitting between them. The CDR3 is made up of 15 amino acids. Germline CDR1 reads MGHRA; CDR2 reads YSYEKL. The CDR3 here is CASSEGWGSINIQYF. The CDR3 DNA reads TGCGCCAGCAGCGAAGGGTGGGGGAGCATCAACATTCAGTACTTC.

The rearrangement uses TRBV29-1 and TRBJ2-7; 7 nucleotides match TRBD2. This CDR3 has 14 amino acids. From germline, CDR1 is SQVTM and CDR2 ANQGSEA. After removal of 6 bases from V and 5 bases from J, the junction contained 13 bases not matched to a gene. CDR3 coding DNA: TGCAGCGTGGGACGCGGACTAGGAGCGCACGAGCAGTACTTC. This sequence encodes CSVGRGLGAHEQYF.

The V call is TRBV10-3, the J call TRBJ2-6; D remains unclear. The germline CDR1 and CDR2 sequences are ENHRY and SYGVKD. The CDR3 is 13 residues long. V was pared by 8 bases and J by 0 bases, with 5 bases between. CDR3 nucleotides: TGTGCCATCGCAAACTCTGGGGCCAACGTCCTGACTTTC. This sequence encodes CAIANSGANVLTF.

In its sample, this clonotype was seen a few times. CDR3 in amino acids: CASSPTTDSGANVLTF. The CDR3 nucleotides read TGTGCCAGCAGCCCTACGACAGACTCTGGGGCCAACGTCCTGACTTTC. V is TRBV9 and J is TRBJ2-6; D is perhaps TRBD1 (5 bases). V lost 4 bases and J lost 0, with 11 bases in between. The CDR3 is made up of 16 amino acids. Germline V gene sequence: CDR1 SGDLS, CDR2 YYNGEE.

The rearrangement joins TRBV5-4 to TRBJ2-6; TRBD2 matches 8 bases. Germline CDR1 SGHNT, CDR2 YYREEE (reference sequence). There are 16 residues in the CDR3. V shed 4 bases and J 0 bases; nucleotides not matched to a gene: 3. In DNA, the CDR3 is TGTGCCAGCAGCCCGGGGGGGTACTCTGGGGCCAACGTCCTGACTTTC. Amino acids: CASSPGGYSGANVLTF. The complete variable domain, with remaining parts taken from reference TRBV5-4 and TRBJ2-6, reads ETGVTQSPTHLIKTRGQQVTLRCSSQSGHNTVSWYQQALGQGPQFIFQYYREEENGRGNFPPRFSGLQFPNYSSELNVNALELDDSALYLCASSPGGYSGANVLTFGAGSRLTVL.

This clonotype was picked up a small number of times. The rearrangement links TRBV7-9 to TRBJ2-3; 8 bases are shared with TRBD1. With V trimmed by 4 bases and J by 3 bases, 9 bases remained unmatched. The CDR3 extends over 16 amino acids. Germline CDR1 is SEHNR and CDR2 is FQNEAQ (reference sequence). CDR3 sequence: CASSSRQGSWTDTQYF. As DNA, the CDR3 is TGTGCCAGCAGCTCCCGACAGGGGAGTTGGACAGATACGCAGTATTTT.

The genes are TRBV7-9 and TRBJ2-3; 10 bases line up with TRBD2. The V segment lost 10 bases and the J segment 4 bases; nucleotides outside the gene matches: 11. Per the germline V gene, CDR1 is SEHNR and CDR2 is FQNEAQ (reference sequence). The CDR3 totals 15 residues. The CDR3 DNA is TGTGCCAAGTCCGGGACTAGCGATCTCCCAGATACGCAGTATTTT. This translates into CAKSGTSDLPDTQYF. The whole variable domain, remainder taken from reference TRBV7-9 and TRBJ2-3, is DTGVSQNPRHKITKRGQNVTFRCDPISEHNRLYWYRQTLGQGPEFLTYFQNEAQLEKSRLLSDRFSAERPKGSFSTLEIQRTEQGDSAMYLCAKSGTSDLPDTQYFGPGTRLTVL.

This clonotype was seen a handful of times. V is TRBV12-3 or TRBV12-4 and J is TRBJ2-5; a possible D gene is TRBD1 (7 bases). This CDR3 has 18 amino acids. V shed 4 bases and J shed 1 base, with 22 bases lying between them. CDR3 nucleotide sequence: TGTGCCAGCAGTTCGAGGGGGTGGAGGGGGCTTGGCCAAGAGACCCAGTACTTC. Its protein is CASSSRGWRGLGQETQYF.

The V gene is TRBV5-1, the J gene TRBJ2-3; 7 bases fit TRBD2. CDR1 and CDR2 (germline): SGHRS, YFSETQ. The CDR3 totals 16 residues. The V and J ends lost 1 base and 4 bases, in that order; junction bases with no gene match: 9. The CDR3 sequence: CASSLTSVLPPDTQYF. In DNA, the CDR3 is TGCGCCAGCAGCTTGACTAGCGTCCTTCCCCCAGATACGCAGTATTTT.

This clonotype was seen more than once but under ten times. The gene calls are TRBV5-1 and TRBJ1-5, with D possibly TRBD1 on 5 matching bases. Germline assignment: CDR1 SGHRS and CDR2 YFSETQ. CDR3 length equals 15 residues. V shed 0 bases and J shed 4 bases, with 11 bases lying between them. The CDR3 sequence is CASSLDTTANQPQHF. The CDR3 DNA is TGCGCCAGCAGCTTGGATACGACAGCGAATCAGCCCCAGCATTTT.

The chain employs TRBV14 and TRBJ2-5; possible D gene TRBD2, 7 bases. V was pared by 4 bases and J by 5 bases, with 17 bases between. The CDR3 runs 15 residues. Germline CDR1 is SGHDN and CDR2 is FVKESK. Here the CDR3 DNA reads TGTGCCAGCAGCCTCCGTGCGGCGGGGGCCGAGACCCAGTACTTC. It is translated as CASSLRAAGAETQYF.